This passage covers 20 T cell receptor beta chains from one sample sequenced in a study of CD8+CD57+ T cells in acquired aplastic anemia. Genomic DNA, serving as template, underwent TCR beta VDJ and CDR3 profiling. MiXCR, run by TCRdb on the reads, gives a single entry per CDR3 protein. Here the sample spans some 200,000 distinct CDR3 sequences, about half being singletons. Selection for sequencing was limited to patients who had shown CD8+CD57+ cell expansion by flow cytometry. The material sequenced was sorted CD4+, CD8+, or CD8+CD57+ T cells (not recorded which) from PBMCs. All receptors derive from a human donor with aplastic anemia.

This chain links TRBV10-3 with TRBJ2-5; D may be TRBD1 or TRBD2 (6 bases each). The ends were cut back, 10 bases at V and 0 bases at J, with 36 bases in the middle. The germline V gene has CDR1 ENHRY and CDR2 SYGVKD. There are 21 residues in the CDR3. This chain's CDR3 is CATHSGFCAGLGGRDQETQYF. CDR3 DNA sequence: TGTGCCACACACTCGGGTTTTTGTGCGGGGCTCGGGGGCCGTGACCAAGAGACCCAGTACTTC.

This clonotype was recorded once. This may be a read error: a much more frequent sequence differs by one nucleotide. This sequence joins TRBV6-1 and TRBJ2-7; D is unresolved. The CDR3 runs to 11 residues. The V gene lost 7 bases and the J gene lost 7 bases, with 11 bases spanning the gap. The germline CDR1 and CDR2 sequences are MNHNS and SASEGT. The CDR3 sequence is CASKGTREQYF. The CDR3 region has the DNA TGTGCCAGCAAGGGCACCAGGGAGCAGTACTTC.

About this clonotype itself: The junction shows a germline mismatch at one end, possibly a read error. The genes are TRBV15 and TRBJ2-2; D is perhaps TRBD2 (5 bases). The CDR3 totals 12 residues. The germline V gene encodes CDR1 LNHNV and CDR2 YYDKDF (reference sequence). The CDR3 sequence is CATSFYTGELFF. CDR3 nucleotides: TGTGCCACCAGCTTCTACACCGGGGAGCTGTTTTTC.

As concerns this clonotype: This sequence may be a read error, since a much larger clone differs from it by one base. The chain combines TRBV9 with TRBJ1-4; perhaps TRBD1 as D (5 bases). In germline, CDR1 is SGDLS, CDR2 YYNGEE. The CDR3 consists of 14 residues. Trimming pared 6 bases from V and 8 bases from J, leaving 17 bases between. The CDR3 bases are TGTGCCAGCAACCAGGGTGGGGGAGGCGAAAAACTGTTTTTT. Translation gives CASNQGGGGEKLFF.

This sequence joins TRBV24-1 and TRBJ2-2, with TRBD1 matching over 9 bases. The CDR3 contains 20 residues. The germline CDR1 and CDR2 sequences are KGHDR and SFDVKD. Trimming at V came to 0 bases and at J to 1 base, leaving 11 bases not matched to a gene. CDR3 protein: CATSDLQGRDRDENTGELFF. The CDR3 bases are TGTGCCACCAGTGATTTGCAGGGCCGGGACAGGGACGAGAACACCGGGGAGCTGTTTTTT.

With respect to this clonotype: Compared with germline, one end of the junction differs, possibly owing to a read error. The J gene is TRBJ1-1, the V gene TRBV2; 8 bases match TRBD1. The CDR3 consists of 15 residues. Germline V lookup: CDR1 SNHLY, CDR2 FYNNEI. The CDR3 region has the DNA TGCGCCAGCAGCCACACAGGGGGGGCTGTCACTGAAGCTTTCTTT. Translating gives CASSHTGGAVTEAFF.

This clonotype was found many times. A read error may be the cause here, since a much bigger clone is one base away. V gene TRBV29-1 combines with J gene TRBJ2-1, with TRBD2 identical over 8 bases. CDR3 length: 15 residues. Per germline, CDR1 SQVTM and CDR2 ANQGSEA. CDR3 sequence reads: CSVGLAGASYNGQFF. The CDR3, as DNA: TGCAGCGTTGGTCTAGCGGGCGCCTCCTACAATGGGCAGTTCTTC.

The V call is TRBV25-1, the J call TRBJ2-3, with a weak D call TRBD2 (5 bases). Germline CDR1 and CDR2: MGHDK and SYGVNS. The CDR3 contains 14 residues. The V and J ends lost 3 bases and 4 bases respectively, with 11 bases between them. The CDR3: CASSDDGVADTQYF. The CDR3 region has the DNA TGTGCCAGCAGTGATGACGGGGTAGCAGATACGCAGTATTTT.

This clonotype was seen just once. The chain recombines TRBV7-6 with TRBJ2-1, with a possible D match to TRBD1 (6 bases). With 3 bases removed from V and 2 bases from J, the gap between germline ends came to 11 bases. The length of the CDR3 is 15 residues. Germline V gene sequence: CDR1 SGHVS, CDR2 FNYEAQ. DNA of the CDR3: TGTGCCAGCAGCTTGGACAGTACCACCTACAATGAGCAGTTCTTC. Its protein product is CASSLDSTTYNEQFF. Full variable domain (missing parts from reference TRBV7-6 and TRBJ2-1): GAGVSQSPRYKVTKRGQDVALRCDPISGHVSLYWYRQALGQGPEFLTYFNYEAQQDKSGLPNDRFSAERPEGSISTLTIQRTEQRDSAMYRCASSLDSTTYNEQFFGPGTRLTVL.

The chain employs TRBV7-9 and TRBJ1-6, with 7 bases matching TRBD1. The germline V gene encodes CDR1 SEHNR and CDR2 FQNEAQ (reference sequence). The CDR3 covers 14 residues. With 4 bases clipped from V and 5 bases from J, the junction kept 2 bases outside the gene matches. CDR3 residues: CASSSDRDNSPLHF. The CDR3 nucleotides are TGTGCCAGCAGCTCAGACAGGGATAATTCACCCCTCCACTTT.

As regards this clonotype: With a much larger clone just one base away, this may be a read error. The gene calls are TRBV6-5 and TRBJ1-5; 9 bases line up with TRBD1. Per germline, CDR1 MNHEY and CDR2 SVGAGI. The CDR3 totals 15 residues. CDR3 protein: CASSSTGGTNQPRHF. CDR3 nucleotides: TGTGCCAGCAGTTCGACAGGGGGAACCAATCAGCCCCGGCATTTT.

The gene calls are TRBV2 and TRBJ1-2, with D uncertain. Trimming removed 6 bases from V and 4 bases from J, with 9 bases in between. From germline, CDR1 is SNHLY and CDR2 FYNNEI. This CDR3 is 12 amino acids long. DNA of the CDR3: TGTGCCAGCAGAGAGGACCTCTATGGCTACACCTTC. It yields the protein CASREDLYGYTF. Full variable domain (rest looked up from reference TRBV2 and TRBJ1-2): EPEVTQTPSHQVTQMGQEVILRCVPISNHLYFYWYRQILGQKVEFLVSFYNNEISEKSEIFDDQFSVERPDGSNFTLKIRSTKLEDSAMYFCASREDLYGYTFGSGTRLTVV.

The sample holds many counts of this clonotype. The rearrangement links TRBV27 to TRBJ1-6, with TRBD1 matching over 7 bases. J lost 10 bases, V lost 0 bases, and 3 bases had no gene match. CDR3 length: 14 amino acids. Germline CDR1 reads MNHEY; CDR2 reads SMNVEV (reference sequence). Here the CDR3 DNA reads TGTGCCAGCAGTTTATCGCAGGGGGGATCACCCCTCCACTTT. Residues: CASSLSQGGSPLHF.

J is TRBJ1-5 and V is TRBV5-6; no clear D. Germline CDR1 and CDR2: SGHDT and YYEEEE. The V end lost 2 bases, the J end lost 3 bases, and 6 bases lay between the germline ends. The CDR3 runs 13 residues. The CDR3 loop reads CASSFGNNQPQHF. CDR3 nucleotides: TGTGCCAGCAGCTTTGGCAACAATCAGCCCCAGCATTTT.

The rearrangement joins TRBV10-3 to TRBJ1-1; 10 bases are shared with TRBD1. V gave up 2 bases and J gave up 3 bases; unmatched junction bases: 3. Germline CDR1 is ENHRY and CDR2 is SYGVKD. The CDR3 has 15 residues. Here the CDR3 reads CAISEGTGVDTEAFF. CDR3 DNA sequence: TGTGCCATCAGTGAGGGGACAGGGGTGGACACTGAAGCTTTCTTT.

This clonotype was seen many times. The CDR3 nucleotides read TGCGCCAGCAGCTTGGAGACAGCGAACACTGAAGCTTTCTTT. Residues: CASSLETANTEAFF. The chain has TRBV5-1 and TRBJ1-1, with D tentatively TRBD1 (5 bases). CDR1 is SGHRS, CDR2 YFSETQ, per germline. The V and J ends lost 0 bases and 1 base respectively, with 7 bases between them. The CDR3 spans 14 residues.

Note on this clonotype: A read error may be the cause here, since a much bigger clone is one base away. The gene calls are TRBV11-2 and TRBJ2-2; TRBD2 is a possible D gene (5 bases). This CDR3 is built from 17 residues. Looked up from germline, CDR1 is SGHAT and CDR2 is FQNNGV. The CDR3 sequence is CASSLGRGITNTGELLF. For the CDR3, the DNA is TGTGCCAGCAGCCTTGGACGTGGGATAACTAACACCGGGGAGCTGCTTTTT.

This clonotype was seen ten or more times. This rearrangement joins TRBV6-5 to TRBJ2-1, with TRBD1 identical over 7 bases. V shed 4 bases and J 7 bases; nucleotides not matched to a gene: 7. There are 14 residues in the CDR3. Germline CDR1 reads MNHEY; CDR2 reads SVGAGI. CDR3 sequence (DNA): TGTGCCAGCAGTTTCGGGACAGTTAGGAATGAGCAGTTCTTC. This translates into CASSFGTVRNEQFF.

The rearrangement joins TRBV10-3 to TRBJ2-7, with D possibly TRBD2 on 6 matching bases. CDR1 is ENHRY and CDR2 is SYGVKD in the germline V gene. V lost 5 bases, J lost 3 bases, and 20 bases lay in between. CDR3 length: 16 residues. Here the CDR3 reads CAISPVGGAQSYEQYF. The CDR3 DNA reads as TGTGCCATCAGTCCGGTCGGCGGGGCCCAGAGCTACGAGCAGTACTTC.

This clonotype was observed at least ten times. The chain combines TRBV9 with TRBJ2-3, with 7 positions matching TRBD1. Germline trimming cut 4 bases from V and 6 bases from J; bases unmatched to any gene: 5. CDR1 and CDR2 (germline): SGDLS, YYNGEE. The CDR3 consists of 13 residues. As DNA, the CDR3 is TGTGCCAGCAGCCCCCAGACAGGGGATACGCAGTATTTT. Its protein is CASSPQTGDTQYF.